The next 9 T cell receptor beta chains were all read from a single sample in a study of cytomegalovirus exposure and HLA in healthy donors. PCR amplification relied on 60 Vbeta primers (plus 13 Jbeta primers). Method: immunoSEQ multiplex PCR; TCRdb's copy keeps in-frame clones and lacks some. The top ten clones hold around 4% of a sample with under 110,000 clones, roughly 79% of them seen once. Sequenced input: PBMCs. These TCRs come from a man aged 40-49 years in good health and CMV-seronegative.

V and J are TRBV6-5 and TRBJ2-1, with D tentatively TRBD2 (6 bases). Germline-derived CDR1 and CDR2 are MNHEY and SVGAGI. The V and J ends lost 2 bases and 0 bases respectively, with 8 bases between them. This CDR3 contains 15 residues. The CDR3 sequence is CASSYGGSSYNEQFF. The CDR3 DNA is TGTGCCAGCAGTTACGGGGGGAGCTCCTACAATGAGCAGTTCTTC.

This clone was seen only a few times. The chain links TRBV6-1 to TRBJ2-7; a possible D gene is TRBD1 (6 bases). CDR3 size: 12 residues. Trimming left V 6 bases short and J 2 bases short, with 8 bases between. Germline CDR1 MNHNS, CDR2 SASEGT. The CDR3 sequence: CASRQGAYEQYV. Written as DNA, the CDR3 is TGTGCCAGCAGACAGGGAGCCTACGAGCAGTACGTC.

This clone is medium-sized within its sample. The chain combines TRBV9 with TRBJ2-3, with no clear D. Trimming cost V 0 bases and J 7 bases, with 12 bases left between them. The CDR3 runs 14 residues. Germline V CDR1 and CDR2: SGDLS, YYNGEE. The CDR3 loop reads CASSVGQHPNTQYF. Here the CDR3 DNA reads TGTGCCAGCAGCGTAGGGCAACACCCGAATACGCAGTATTTT.

This clone was seen a single time. The CDR3 protein is CASSYSTSGGRNEQFF. The CDR3 bases are TGTGCCAGCAGTTACTCGACTAGCGGGGGGAGGAATGAGCAGTTCTTC. The genes are TRBV6-5 and TRBJ2-1; 13 bases align to TRBD2. Germline-derived CDR1 and CDR2 are MNHEY and SVGAGI. This CDR3 is 16 amino acids long. V shed 0 bases, J shed 7 bases, and the junction held 3 bases outside the gene matches.

The rearrangement joins TRBV4-2 to TRBJ2-1, with 11 bases lining up with TRBD2. Germline V lookup: CDR1 LGHNA, CDR2 YNFKEQ. This CDR3 is 17 amino acids long. V shed 4 bases, J shed 7 bases, and the junction held 12 bases outside the gene matches. The CDR3 nucleotides read TGTGCCAGCAGCCCCAAGCATAGCGGGGGGGCATGGAATGAGCAGTTCTTC. This codes for CASSPKHSGGAWNEQFF.

This chain joins TRBV5-6 and TRBJ1-2; tentatively, D is TRBD1 (5 bases). CDR3 length: 15 amino acids. Trimming removed 1 base from V and 0 bases from J, with 10 bases in between. Germline V gives CDR1 SGHDT, CDR2 YYEEEE. The CDR3 region has the DNA TGTGCCAGCAGCTTGCTACAGGCCTCTAACTATGGCTACACCTTC. Translation: CASSLLQASNYGYTF.

The rearrangement uses TRBV7-6 and TRBJ1-5; possibly TRBD1 for D (6 bases). Germline V gene sequence: CDR1 SGHVS, CDR2 FNYEAQ. This CDR3 has 13 residues. Trimming pared 5 bases from V and 7 bases from J, leaving 12 bases between. The CDR3 coding sequence is TGTGCCAGCAGCATACAGGGAAGCCAGCCCCAGCATTTT. Its translation is CASSIQGSQPQHF. The variable domain in full, completed from reference TRBV7-6 and TRBJ1-5, reads GAGVSQSPRYKVTKRGQDVALRCDPISGHVSLYWYRQALGQGPEFLTYFNYEAQQDKSGLPNDRFSAERPEGSISTLTIQRTEQRDSAMYRCASSIQGSQPQHFGDGTRLSIL.

The J gene is TRBJ2-2, the V gene TRBV28, with 10 bases lining up with TRBD1. The CDR3 extends over 15 amino acids. Per the germline V gene, CDR1 is MDHEN and CDR2 is SYDVKM. V lost 8 bases and J lost 5; bases outside the gene matches: 8. CDR3 bases: TGTGCCAGCCTCAAAAAGGGACAGGGGACCGGGGAGCTGTTTTTT. Its translation is CASLKKGQGTGELFF. Combining the CDR3 with reference TRBV28 and TRBJ2-2 gives the whole variable domain DVKVTQSSRYLVKRTGEKVFLECVQDMDHENMFWYRQDPGLGLRLIYFSYDVKMKEKGDIPEGYSVSREKKERFSLILESASTNQTSMYLCASLKKGQGTGELFFGEGSRLTVL.

This chain links TRBV28 with TRBJ1-4; TRBD1 agrees at 7 bases. Trimming at V came to 6 bases and at J to 5 bases, leaving 6 bases not matched to a gene. This CDR3 region has 14 residues. Germline values: CDR1 MDHEN, CDR2 SYDVKM. The CDR3 loop is CASRPQGRNEKLFF. The CDR3, as DNA: TGTGCCAGCAGACCACAGGGGCGAAATGAAAAACTGTTTTTT.